Listed below are T cell receptor beta chains from one sample, sequenced in a study of Ad26.COV2.S vaccination and SARS-CoV-2 variants. Sequencing used immunoSEQ multiplex PCR; TCRdb keeps in-frame clones, though not all of them. The sample records roughly 100,000 clones, around 82% being singletons. This material consisted of peripheral blood, taken after recovery from COVID-19. These receptors all stem from a human donor who had recovered from COVID-19. Both conserved end residues are part of each CDR3. D genes are given only for firm matches. Size values are once, few and many counts, or a class for expanded clones, and some rows have none.

TRBV19	NA	TRBJ1-1	NA	CASSIWQGNTEAFF	TGTGCCAGTAGTATATGGCAGGGGAACACTGAAGCTTTCTTT
TRBV5-1	NA	TRBJ2-5	NA	CASSLNGRGQETQYF	TGCGCCAGCAGCTTGAATGGGAGGGGGCAAGAGACCCAGTACTTC
TRBV13	NA	TRBJ2-5	NA	CASSLSSWAQGDFGKETQYF	TGTGCCAGCAGCTTAAGCAGTTGGGCACAGGGAGATTTCGGAAAAGAGACCCAGTACTTC
TRBV28	NA	TRBJ2-7	NA	CASQNPREQYF	TGTGCCAGCCAAAATCCCCGGGAGCAGTACTTC
TRBV29-1	NA	TRBJ1-5	NA	CSAHSEDRAKDQPQHF	TGCAGCGCCCACTCGGAGGACAGAGCCAAAGATCAGCCCCAGCATTTT
TRBV19	TRBD2	TRBJ2-7	NA	CASSIDLGGGGSYEQYF	TGTGCCAGTAGTATAGATCTCGGCGGGGGGGGATCCTACGAGCAGTACTTC
TRBV10-3	NA	TRBJ1-6	NA	CAISEGPNGNSPLHF	TGTGCCATCAGTGAGGGACCCAATGGCAATTCACCCCTCCACTTT
TRBV19	NA	TRBJ1-1	NA	CASSIGVRGSEAFF	TGTGCCAGTAGTATAGGGGTGAGGGGATCTGAAGCTTTCTTT
TRBV28	NA	TRBJ2-5	NA	CASTRPDSRRETQYF	TGTGCCAGCACCCGTCCGGACAGCAGACGAGAGACCCAGTACTTC
TRBV27	NA	TRBJ2-7	few	CASRTSGTLLF	TGTGCCAGCAGAACTTCCGGGACGCTACTCTTC
TRBV10-3	TRBD1	TRBJ2-2	NA	CAISEPQGASGELFF	TGTGCCATCAGTGAGCCACAGGGGGCCTCCGGGGAGCTGTTTTTT
TRBV29-1	NA	TRBJ2-1	NA	CSVDRGTTKVF	TGCAGCGTTGACCGTGGGACAACTAAAGTCTTC
TRBV5-1	NA	TRBJ2-3	NA	CASSLAGDPLTDTQYF	TGCGCCAGCAGCTTGGCCGGGGACCCGCTCACAGATACGCAGTATTTT
TRBV10-2	NA	TRBJ2-7	NA	CASSEPDQAYEQYF	TGCGCCAGCAGTGAGCCCGACCAGGCCTACGAGCAGTACTTC
TRBV6-5	NA	TRBJ1-3	few	CASSYLATSGNTIYF	TGTGCCAGCAGTTACTTGGCTACCTCTGGAAACACCATATATTTT
TRBV29-1	NA	TRBJ2-5	NA	CSVESSGGDETQYF	TGCAGCGTTGAATCCTCGGGGGGCGATGAGACCCAGTACTTC
TRBV12-3/TRBV12-4	NA	TRBJ2-7	NA	CASSLGASYEQYF	TGTGCCAGCAGTTTGGGGGCCTCCTACGAGCAGTACTTC
TRBV11-2	TRBD1	TRBJ2-7	NA	CASSQGQGHVYEQYF	TGTGCCAGCAGTCAGGGACAGGGACACGTCTACGAGCAGTACTTC
TRBV7-9	NA	TRBJ1-1	NA	CASSLSWRMNTEAFF	TGTGCCAGCAGCTTATCATGGCGCATGAACACTGAAGCTTTCTTT
TRBV30	NA	TRBJ1-1	once	CAWSVQFEAFF	TGTGCCTGGAGTGTCCAGTTTGAAGCTTTCTTT
TRBV28	TRBD1	TRBJ2-1	NA	CAMQRQGHYNEQFF	TGTGCCATGCAAAGACAGGGCCATTACAATGAGCAGTTCTTC
TRBV6-2/TRBV6-3	NA	TRBJ1-3	NA	CASSSPSSGNTIYF	TGTGCCAGCAGTTCCCCGAGCTCTGGAAACACCATATATTTT
TRBV29-1	NA	TRBJ1-4	NA	CSCPARRQGIGKLFF	TGCAGCTGCCCGGCCCGTCGGCAGGGGATAGGAAAACTGTTTTTT
TRBV5-1	TRBD2	TRBJ2-3	NA	CASSLTSGGRGTDTQYF	TGCGCCAGCAGCTTAACTAGCGGGGGCCGGGGCACAGATACGCAGTATTTT